This T cell receptor (beta chain) was retrieved from a study of shared clonotypes between healthy human individuals. V shed 4 bases and J 4 bases; nucleotides not matched to a gene: 2. The CDR3 spans 13 residues. The germline V gene has CDR1 MNHNS and CDR2 SASEGT. Only Caucasian adults living in Nashville, Tennessee made up the donor group. CD45RA+ naive and CD45RA-negative memory subsets were separated from CD4+ cells. Generated by immunoSEQ multiplex PCR, the TCRdb table keeps only in-frame clones and is missing some. The repertoire has 1,400,000 or so clones, around 98.5% of them found once; the top ten carry approximately 0.38%.

The receptor's source is a man aged 25-45 years in good health. The sample consisted of naive CD4+ T cells sorted from blood. The subset: CD45RA+ positively selected. This sequence joins TRBV6-1 and TRBJ2-7; 9 nucleotides line up with TRBD1. CDR3 DNA: TGTGCCAGCAGTGTGACAGGGGGGTACGAGCAGTACTTC. Translation gives CASSVTGGYEQYF.